The 27 T cell receptor beta chains in this list originate from one sample, sequenced in a study of T-cell reconstitution after alpha-beta-depleted transplantation in children. The TCRbeta library was prepared with unique molecular identifiers. Via MiXCR, TCRdb re-called the PCR reads, giving one row per CDR3 protein. Seen here are about 500,000 distinct CDR3 sequences, 30% to 35% observed once, and the top ten hold 2% to 2.5%. The specimen was PBMCs from the stem cell graft donor, collected from the stem cell graft. Receptors originate from a human donor who donated a stem cell graft to a child with aplastic anemia.

The gene calls are TRBV20-1 and TRBJ2-2, with D perhaps TRBD1 or TRBD2 (5 bases each). The germline V and J ends were trimmed by 1 base and 6 bases, with 9 bases remaining between them. CDR1 is DFQATT, CDR2 SNEGSKA, per germline (reference sequence). This CDR3 has 13 residues. The CDR3 is CSARGGTAGELFF. In DNA form, the CDR3 reads TGCAGTGCTAGAGGGGGGACGGCCGGGGAGCTGTTTTTT.

The chain carries TRBV6-6 and TRBJ1-6; the D is unclear. The CDR3 extends over 13 amino acids. Looked up from germline, CDR1 is MNHNY and CDR2 is SVGAGI (reference sequence). Trimming cost V 6 bases and J 9 bases, with 12 bases left between them. The CDR3 sequence is CASSPWDGSPLHF. The CDR3 nucleotides read TGTGCCAGCAGCCCCTGGGATGGTTCACCCCTCCACTTT.

The gene calls are TRBV5-6 and TRBJ2-7, with a weak D call TRBD2 (6 bases). Trimming shortened V by 1 base and J by 3 bases, and 14 bases separated the two germline ends. CDR3 length: 15 residues. Germline V gene lookup returns CDR1 SGHDT and CDR2 YYEEEE. CDR3: CASSLRGFRYYEQYF. The CDR3 DNA reads as TGTGCCAGCAGCTTGCGGGGGTTTAGGTACTACGAGCAGTACTTC.

This clonotype was seen ten or more times. V and J are TRBV6-5 and TRBJ1-4, with unresolved D. The CDR3 contains 14 residues. V lost 0 bases and J lost 0, with 2 bases in between. Germline loops: CDR1 MNHEY, CDR2 SVGAGI. Here the CDR3 DNA reads TGTGCCAGCAGTTACTCAGCAACTAATGAAAAACTGTTTTTT. Protein sequence: CASSYSATNEKLFF.

This clonotype turned up a few times. DNA of the CDR3: TGTGCCATCCAGGACAGGGGGCTAAGAAACACCATATATTTT. This encodes CAIQDRGLRNTIYF. The chain is built from TRBV10-3 and TRBJ1-3; 11 nucleotides align to TRBD1. This CDR3 is 14 amino acids long. The germline V gene has CDR1 ENHRY and CDR2 SYGVKD. J was trimmed by 5 bases and V by 8 bases; bases with no gene match: 5.

The chain links TRBV6-1 to TRBJ2-1, with unresolved D. The CDR3 extends over 13 amino acids. Looked up from germline, CDR1 is MNHNS and CDR2 is SASEGT. The V gene lost 8 bases and the J gene lost 6 bases, with 14 bases spanning the gap. The CDR3 DNA reads TGTGCCAGCGGCCGGGCCCCTCCCAATGAGCAGTTCTTC. Its protein is CASGRAPPNEQFF.

The genes are TRBV20-1 and TRBJ2-3; the match to TRBD2 covers 10 bases. Germline values: CDR1 DFQATT, CDR2 SNEGSKA (reference sequence). The CDR3 loop spans 17 amino acids. V was pared by 3 bases and J by 5 bases, with 14 bases of the junction left unmatched. CDR3 amino acids: CSARGRGKREGLDTQYF. CDR3 in DNA: TGCAGTGCTAGGGGTCGAGGCAAGCGGGAGGGCTTAGATACGCAGTATTTT.

The rearrangement uses TRBV29-1 and TRBJ2-7, with 7 bases fitting TRBD2. The length of the CDR3 is 14 residues. Germline CDR1 reads SQVTM; CDR2 reads ANQGSEA. V was pared by 3 bases and J by 0 bases, with 5 bases of the junction left unmatched. CDR3 sequence: CSVEPSGSSYEQYF. In nucleotides, the CDR3 is TGCAGCGTTGAGCCTAGCGGTAGCTCCTACGAGCAGTACTTC.

There are a few counts of this clonotype. This chain joins TRBV6-1 and TRBJ2-5; TRBD1 matches 9 bases. V lost 6 bases and J lost 2; bases outside the gene matches: 7. CDR3 length equals 15 residues. CDR1 is MNHNS and CDR2 is SASEGT in the germline V gene. CDR3 loop: CASSWGDRVQETQYF. In DNA form, the CDR3 reads TGTGCCAGCAGCTGGGGGGACAGGGTACAAGAGACCCAGTACTTC.

This chain connects TRBV11-2 to TRBJ1-1; 8 nucleotides line up with TRBD1. The CDR3 covers 16 residues. V shed 8 bases, J shed 1 base, and the junction held 12 bases outside the gene matches. Germline CDR1 and CDR2: SGHAT and FQNNGV. CDR3 residues: CASQRIRDRRNTEAFF. CDR3 bases: TGTGCCAGCCAAAGAATTCGGGACAGGAGGAACACTGAAGCTTTCTTT.

This chain joins TRBV20-1 and TRBJ1-6; tentatively, D is TRBD1 (5 bases). Germline V lookup: CDR1 DFQATT, CDR2 SNEGSKA (reference sequence). This CDR3 region has 17 residues. V was trimmed by 0 bases and J by 0 bases, leaving 12 bases between them. The CDR3 nucleotides are TGCAGTGCTAGAGATCTAGGGGAAAGCTCCTATAATTCACCCCTCCACTTT. It specifies CSARDLGESSYNSPLHF.

This clonotype was detected ten times or more. In DNA form, the CDR3 reads TGTGCCAGCAGCCGCGACATGGGTGGCTATGGCTACACCTTC. This sequence encodes CASSRDMGGYGYTF. V gene TRBV7-9 combines with J gene TRBJ1-2; D ambiguous. Trimming shortened V by 5 bases and J by 4 bases, and 14 bases separated the two germline ends. Germline CDR1 SEHNR, CDR2 FQNEAQ (reference sequence). The length of the CDR3 is 14 residues.

The chain has TRBV10-3 and TRBJ2-1, with TRBD2 matching 11 bases. This CDR3 contains 20 residues. Germline CDR1 reads ENHRY; CDR2 reads SYGVKD. V shed 6 bases, J shed 5 bases, and the junction held 21 bases outside the gene matches. The CDR3 sequence: CAISDRRGLAGQKKDNEQFF. In DNA, the CDR3 is TGTGCCATCAGCGACCGAAGAGGACTAGCGGGTCAGAAGAAAGACAATGAGCAGTTCTTC.

The table lists this clonotype with a few counts. The DNA of the CDR3 is TGCAGCGTTGAGTGGCGATCGGAGACCCAGTACTTC. Amino acids: CSVEWRSETQYF. This chain links TRBV29-1 with TRBJ2-5; D is uncertain. The length of the CDR3 is 12 residues. CDR1 is SQVTM and CDR2 is ANQGSEA in the germline V gene. Trimming stripped 3 bases from V and 5 bases from J, with 10 bases between.

V gene TRBV20-1 combines with J gene TRBJ2-2; D gene ambiguous. This CDR3 has 16 amino acids. CDR1 is DFQATT and CDR2 is SNEGSKA in the germline V gene (reference sequence). Trimming stripped 0 bases from V and 5 bases from J, with 16 bases between. The DNA for the CDR3 is TGCAGTGCTAGAGAAAGACCGGGCCCTCCTACCGGGGAGCTGTTTTTT. Translation gives CSARERPGPPTGELFF.

This clonotype was seen a few times. The chain uses TRBV20-1 and TRBJ2-1; 11 bases fit TRBD2. CDR1 and CDR2 from the germline V gene are DFQATT and SNEGSKA (reference sequence). This CDR3 comprises 16 residues. Trimming took 0 bases from V and 7 from J; bases not matched to a gene: 8. The CDR3 region is CSARDRLASGRNEQFF. CDR3 nucleotides: TGCAGTGCTAGAGATCGCCTGGCTAGCGGGAGGAATGAGCAGTTCTTC.

The V and J genes are TRBV6-5 and TRBJ1-5; a possible D gene is TRBD1 (5 bases). Per the germline V gene, CDR1 is MNHEY and CDR2 is SVGAGI. The V end lost 1 base, the J end lost 6 bases, and 7 bases lay between the germline ends. The CDR3 runs 13 residues. CDR3 coding DNA: TGTGCCAGCAGTTACTGGCAGGGTCAGCCCCAGCATTTT. Translating gives CASSYWQGQPQHF.

The chain couples TRBV5-5 to TRBJ1-4; weak D call: TRBD1 (6 bases). V lost 4 bases to trimming and J lost 7 bases, with 20 bases between them. Germline V lookup: CDR1 SGHKS, CDR2 YYEKEE (reference sequence). CDR3 length equals 16 residues. CDR3 loop: CASSLRYGQSGEKLFF. The CDR3 DNA is TGTGCCAGCAGCCTCAGATACGGACAGTCCGGTGAAAAACTGTTTTTT.

This clonotype was observed a few times. The chain is built from TRBV12-3 or TRBV12-4 and TRBJ2-5; TRBD1 matches at 7 bases. The CDR3 extends over 14 amino acids. V dropped 6 bases and J dropped 7; count of bases not matched to a gene: 11. For the CDR3, the DNA is TGTGCCAGCAGACTGACAGGGCCCGTTGGGACCCAGTACTTC. Translating gives CASRLTGPVGTQYF.

This chain joins TRBV11-2 and TRBJ2-3, with 13 positions matching TRBD2. V lost 1 base, J lost 0 bases, and 4 bases stayed unmatched. The CDR3 has 18 amino acids. Looked up from germline, CDR1 is SGHAT and CDR2 is FQNNGV. The DNA of the CDR3 is TGTGCCAGCAGCTTAGTAGGACTAGCGGGAGTTAGCACAGATACGCAGTATTTT. Residues: CASSLVGLAGVSTDTQYF.

Comment on this clonotype: Relative to the germline gene, one junction end is altered; a read error may explain this. J is TRBJ2-1 and V is TRBV7-2; D gene ambiguous. CDR3 size: 15 residues. Germline V gene data show CDR1 as SGHTA and CDR2 as FQGNSA. CDR3 DNA sequence: TGTGCCAGCACCTTAGGAGCCAGCTCCTACAATGAGCAGTTCTTC. It is translated as CASTLGASSYNEQFF.

This clonotype was detected only a few times. This chain joins TRBV10-2 and TRBJ2-3; the match to TRBD2 covers 11 bases. CDR1 is WSHSY, CDR2 SAAADI, per germline. V was clipped by 0 bases and J by 1 base; unmatched bases: 6. This CDR3 comprises 18 residues. CDR3 in DNA: TGCGCCAGCAGTGAGTCGATACTAGCGGGAGTTGGCACAGATACGCAGTATTTT. Residues: CASSESILAGVGTDTQYF.

V and J are TRBV20-1 and TRBJ2-7; 8 bases fit TRBD1. Trimming took 7 bases from V and 2 from J; bases not matched to a gene: 4. The CDR3 runs 12 residues. Germline V gives CDR1 DFQATT, CDR2 SNEGSKA (reference sequence). The CDR3 sequence: CSGKQGAYEQYF. The CDR3 bases are TGCAGTGGCAAACAGGGGGCCTACGAGCAGTACTTC.

The sample holds a few counts of this clonotype. The genes are TRBV12-5 and TRBJ2-3; 9 bases are a match to TRBD1. CDR1 and CDR2 (germline): LGHNT, FRNRAP. The CDR3 loop spans 14 amino acids. Trimming removed 4 bases from V and 7 bases from J; junction bases left unmatched: 6. The CDR3 sequence: CASGSGTGRNTQYF. DNA of the CDR3: TGTGCTAGTGGTTCCGGGACAGGGAGGAATACGCAGTATTTT. The full variable domain, its missing parts supplied by reference TRBV12-5 and TRBJ2-3, is DARVTQTPRHKVTEMGQEVTMRCQPILGHNTVFWYRQTMMQGLELLAYFRNRAPLDDSGMPKDRFSAEMPDATLATLKIQPSEPRDSAVYFCASGSGTGRNTQYFGPGTRLTVL.

This chain links TRBV24-1 with TRBJ1-1; 7 nucleotides align to TRBD1. Germline CDR1 reads KGHDR; CDR2 reads SFDVKD. The CDR3 totals 14 residues. J lost 3 bases, V lost 3 bases, and 3 bases had no gene match. The CDR3 coding sequence is TGTGCCACCAGTGATGGGACAGTGCACACTGAAGCTTTCTTT. It is translated as CATSDGTVHTEAFF.

This clonotype was detected only a few times. This chain links TRBV15 with TRBJ2-2; D remains unclear. In germline, CDR1 is LNHNV, CDR2 YYDKDF (reference sequence). This CDR3 has 12 residues. The V gene lost 0 bases and the J gene lost 7 bases, with 3 bases spanning the gap. CDR3 bases: TGTGCCACCAGCAGAGATATCGGGGAGCTGTTTTTT. This translates into CATSRDIGELFF. The whole variable domain, filled in from reference TRBV15 and TRBJ2-2, reads DAMVIQNPRYQVTQFGKPVTLSCSQTLNHNVMYWYQQKSSQAPKLLFHYYDKDFNNEADTPDNFQSRRPNTSFCFLDIRSPGLGDTAMYLCATSRDIGELFFGEGSRLTVL.

A few counts support this clonotype. V usage is TRBV27 and J usage is TRBJ1-4, with 8 positions matching TRBD1. V trimming: 5 bases; J trimming: 8 bases; junction bases outside the gene matches: 13. The germline gives CDR1 MNHEY, CDR2 SMNVEV (reference sequence). CDR3 length: 16 residues. For the CDR3, the DNA is TGTGCCAGCAGTCCTGGACAGGGCCGGGGTAACGAAAAACTGTTTTTT. Protein product: CASSPGQGRGNEKLFF.